The 20 T cell receptor beta chains in this list originate from one sample, sequenced in a study of Ad26.COV2.S vaccination and SARS-CoV-2 variants (dated by TCRdb to the early 2020s). The label giving this sample's treatment or condition can be read as: roughly 18 received Ad26.COV2.S at low or high dose, single or two shots; roughly 5 received placebo; per-sample allocation not given. For vaccine and placebo recipients, repertoires were sequenced using samples collected on day 63 after the first injection. Libraries were prepared through the immunoSEQ multiplex PCR assay. TCRdb limited this immuneACCESS table to in-frame rearrangements with V and J called. A share of clones is missing; checked studies link under half to unresolved V genes, and the rest is unexplained. The sample yields some 350,000 clones; more than 75% were counted once. 2.5% to 3.5% of the sample lies in the top ten. Sequencing used peripheral blood, obtained in a trial of Ad26.COV2.S vaccine versus placebo. The receptors were gathered from a person aged 18-60 years who received the Ad26.COV2.S COVID-19 vaccine or a placebo.

The chain carries TRBV19 and TRBJ2-5; D gene unclear. The V gene's germline CDR1 is LNHDA and CDR2 SQIVND (reference sequence). V gave up 10 bases and J gave up 5 bases, with 17 bases separating them. This CDR3 is 13 amino acids long. The CDR3 is CATGLRPRETQYF. As DNA, the CDR3 is TGTGCCACCGGCCTGCGGCCGAGGGAGACCCAGTACTTC.

The chain uses TRBV5-4 and TRBJ1-1; D is unclear. Trimming removed 1 base from V and 6 bases from J, with 7 bases in between. The CDR3 has 12 amino acids. The germline V gene has CDR1 SGHNT and CDR2 YYREEE (reference sequence). This chain's CDR3 is CASSLPGAEAFF. DNA of the CDR3: TGTGCCAGCAGCTTGCCCGGGGCTGAAGCTTTCTTT.

V and J are TRBV19 and TRBJ2-1, with D tentatively TRBD1 (5 bases). The CDR3 spans 14 residues. CDR1 is LNHDA and CDR2 is SQIVND in the germline V gene (reference sequence). Trimming shortened V by 6 bases and J by 5 bases, and 14 bases separated the two germline ends. The CDR3 sequence: CASRALQGDNEQFF. CDR3 coding DNA: TGTGCCAGTAGGGCCCTCCAAGGGGACAATGAGCAGTTCTTC.

Only a few counts were recorded for this clone. V usage is TRBV19 and J usage is TRBJ2-2, with D maybe TRBD1 (5 bases). The CDR3 is 15 amino acids. Germline lookup yields CDR1 LNHDA and CDR2 SQIVND (reference sequence). V shed 6 bases and J shed 6 bases, with 17 bases lying between them. The CDR3 DNA reads as TGTGCCAGTAGCCGATACCCGCAGGGCTCCGGGGAGCTGTTTTTT. Its translation: CASSRYPQGSGELFF.

The rearrangement uses TRBV6-5 and TRBJ1-4, with D perhaps matching TRBD1 (6 bases). Germline V gives CDR1 MNHEY, CDR2 SVGAGI. The CDR3 sequence is 15 residues long. V dropped 8 bases and J dropped 5 bases, with 18 bases sitting between them. The DNA of the CDR3 is TGTGCCAGCGAGGGCCCGAAACAGGGCAATGAAAAACTGTTTTTT. Protein product: CASEGPKQGNEKLFF.

This rearrangement joins TRBV7-2 to TRBJ1-3; D may be TRBD1 (5 bases). The CDR3 spans 12 residues. V lost 3 bases to trimming and J lost 8 bases, with 8 bases between them. CDR1 SGHTA and CDR2 FQGNSA come from the germline V gene. In DNA, the CDR3 is TGTGCCAGCAGCTTCACGGGGGACACCATATATTTT. This gives the protein CASSFTGDTIYF.

The chain carries TRBV29-1 and TRBJ2-1; tentative D call: TRBD2 (6 bases). V dropped 4 bases and J dropped 6 bases, with 13 bases sitting between them. Germline V lookup: CDR1 SQVTM, CDR2 ANQGSEA. The CDR3 totals 13 residues. The CDR3 DNA follows: TGCAGCGTTGTCCCCTCTAGCGTCAATGAGCAGTTCTTC. This codes for CSVVPSSVNEQFF.

V gene TRBV19 combines with J gene TRBJ2-5; D gene unclear. The CDR3 is 14 residues long. Trimming cost V 3 bases and J 5 bases, with 13 bases left between them. Germline V gene data show CDR1 as LNHDA and CDR2 as SQIVND (reference sequence). The CDR3 DNA reads as TGTGCCAGTAGTATTCGAGATCTAGGGGAGACCCAGTACTTC. The encoded protein is CASSIRDLGETQYF.

The V gene is TRBV10-1, the J gene TRBJ2-4, with D perhaps matching TRBD1 (5 bases). The CDR3 spans 15 residues. Trimming cost V 3 bases and J 0 bases, with 9 bases left between them. The germline gives CDR1 WNHNN, CDR2 SYGVQD (reference sequence). The CDR3 coding sequence is TGCGCCAGCAGTGACACAGGTGTAGCCAAAAACATTCAGTACTTC. As protein: CASSDTGVAKNIQYF.

V usage is TRBV28 and J usage is TRBJ1-2; D ambiguous. V was shortened by 7 bases and J by 4 bases, with 13 bases between the two germline ends. The CDR3 length is 13 residues. Germline V gene sequence: CDR1 MDHEN, CDR2 SYDVKM. The CDR3 reads CASTPGQSYGYTF. The DNA for the CDR3 is TGTGCCAGCACCCCGGGCCAGTCCTATGGCTACACCTTC.

Only a few counts were recorded for this clone. The chain joins TRBV19 to TRBJ1-1; a weak D match, TRBD1 (6 bases). CDR1 is LNHDA, CDR2 SQIVND, per germline (reference sequence). The CDR3 extends over 13 amino acids. The V and J ends lost 4 bases and 8 bases respectively, with 14 bases between them. The CDR3 DNA reads as TGTGCCAGTAGTACTACAATTGACAGGGAAGCTTTCTTT. Translating gives CASSTTIDREAFF.

The rearrangement joins TRBV30 to TRBJ1-1; D is ambiguous. Germline V CDR1 and CDR2: GTSNPN, SVGIG (reference sequence). V was pared by 2 bases and J by 0 bases, with 7 bases between. CDR3 size: 13 residues. CDR3 nucleotides: TGTGCCTGGAGTACCCATGTGAACACTGAAGCTTTCTTT. Translated, it gives CAWSTHVNTEAFF.

The gene calls are TRBV27 and TRBJ2-7, with TRBD1 matching over 8 bases. The CDR3 is made up of 14 amino acids. The germline gives CDR1 MNHEY, CDR2 SMNVEV (reference sequence). V trimming: 7 bases; J trimming: 1 base; junction bases outside the gene matches: 6. CDR3 in amino acids: CASTAGQGSYEQYF. The CDR3, as DNA: TGTGCCAGCACTGCCGGACAGGGTTCCTACGAGCAGTACTTC.

The genes are TRBV7-2 and TRBJ1-2, with 7 positions matching TRBD1. The CDR3 loop spans 18 amino acids. The junction had 19 bases not matched to a gene; V was cut back by 5 bases and J by 4 bases. Germline CDR1 SGHTA, CDR2 FQGNSA. The CDR3 sequence is CASSDKPGQRGGIYGYTF. The CDR3 DNA sequence: TGTGCCAGCAGCGACAAACCGGGACAGAGAGGGGGGATCTATGGCTACACCTTC.

V is TRBV15 and J is TRBJ2-1; the match to TRBD2 covers 7 bases. Looked up from germline, CDR1 is LNHNV and CDR2 is YYDKDF (reference sequence). The CDR3 length is 15 residues. V trimming: 0 bases; J trimming: 7 bases; junction bases outside the gene matches: 6. The DNA for the CDR3 is TGTGCCACCAGCAGAGACCCGGGAGGAGAGAATGAGCAGTTCTTC. As protein: CATSRDPGGENEQFF.

The chain uses TRBV19 and TRBJ1-5, with D hard to call. CDR1 LNHDA and CDR2 SQIVND come from the germline V gene (reference sequence). The CDR3 contains 12 residues. The V end was cut by 7 bases, the J end by 0 bases, with 4 bases between. The CDR3 DNA reads TGTGCCAGTACGGATAGCAATCAGCCCCAGCATTTT. Translated: CASTDSNQPQHF.

There are a few counts of this clone. The genes are TRBV2 and TRBJ2-3; 8 bases match TRBD2. This CDR3 spans 14 amino acids. V gave up 11 bases and J gave up 0 bases; unmatched junction bases: 7. From germline, CDR1 is SNHLY and CDR2 FYNNEI. The CDR3 sequence is CAGGLVVSTDTQYF. The CDR3 region has the DNA TGTGCCGGGGGACTAGTTGTTAGCACAGATACGCAGTATTTT. Filled out from reference TRBV2 and TRBJ2-3, the complete variable domain reads EPEVTQTPSHQVTQMGQEVILRCVPISNHLYFYWYRQILGQKVEFLVSFYNNEISEKSEIFDDQFSVERPDGSNFTLKIRSTKLEDSAMYFCAGGLVVSTDTQYFGPGTRLTVL.

The chain is built from TRBV10-3 and TRBJ2-5; the D is unclear. Trimming shortened V by 5 bases and J by 5 bases, and 9 bases separated the two germline ends. This CDR3 region has 12 residues. Germline assignment: CDR1 ENHRY and CDR2 SYGVKD. The CDR3 nucleotides read TGTGCCATCAGTCCTGGTGGGGAGACCCAGTACTTC. It yields the protein CAISPGGETQYF.

The chain joins TRBV2 to TRBJ1-6, with 7 bases matching TRBD1. Trimming cost V 6 bases and J 0 bases; bases outside gene matches: 5. Germline V gene sequence: CDR1 SNHLY, CDR2 FYNNEI. The CDR3 loop spans 16 amino acids. The CDR3 sequence: CASRTTGSSYNSPLHF. The CDR3 DNA sequence: TGTGCCAGCAGGACGACAGGGAGCTCCTATAATTCACCCCTCCACTTT.

The CDR3 reads CASSQGIGNQPQHF. The CDR3, as DNA: TGTGCCAGCAGCCAAGGGATCGGCAATCAGCCCCAGCATTTT. V gene TRBV3-1 (or the pseudogene TRBV3-2) combines with J gene TRBJ1-5; D gene unclear. This CDR3 comprises 14 residues. V lost 1 base and J lost 2, with 6 bases in between. Germline lookup yields CDR1 LGHDT and CDR2 YNNKEL (reference sequence).